Detailed here is one T cell receptor beta chain. Its antigen is unknown. No much larger clonotype is one base removed from it; base qualities were not supplied. At one collaborating source in Seattle, patients were enrolled during active infection and were followed longitudinally through the course of disease. Whole blood was collected in K2EDTA tubes by collaborating institutions according to the institutions' own protocols. For TCRbeta analysis, collaborators shipped samples in one of three forms: frozen whole blood, isolated PBMCs, or DNA extracted from either of those sample types. TCRbeta CDR3 regions were amplified from genomic DNA using the immunoSEQ Assay, a bias-controlled multiplex PCR. The authors processed their data as follows. Nucleated cell counts per sample were estimated from amplification of reference gene primers within the assay. To quantify the absolute abundance of each unique TCRbeta CDR3 rearrangement, sequence reads were collapsed and filtered. For each sample, productive Simpson clonality was calculated by taking the square root of Simpson's diversity index across productive rearrangements. What TCRdb holds here is the immuneACCESS table cut down to in-frame rearrangements. Part of the clones is not present; checked against another copy, under half of the missing clones reflect an unresolved V gene, and the others are unexplained. The V and J calls and clone size are taken from that table; D and trimming were inferred from the DNA. The sample profile shows 350,000 to 500,000 clones; 70% to 90% of them were found once. 0.7% to 0.85% of the sample rests with the top ten.

The sample comes from a study of blood T cell repertoires in COVID-19 (dated by TCRdb to the early 2020s). About the full investigation: The collaborator samples originated in the United States, Italy and Spain and spanned the acute and convalescent phases of COVID-19. Sample metadata almost always included a de-identified subject ID, COVID-19 status, age in years and sex. The samples were drawn from two sources: the first 160 participants of the ongoing ImmuneRACE study, and 1,200 or so subjects contributed by 6 global collaborators. The repertoires were released in a freely available public database meant as a resource for research on the immune response to SARS-CoV-2. The dataset comprised deeply sampled blood TCRbeta repertoires from subjects exposed to, actively infected with, or recovered from COVID-19. Where HLA class I and class II types were available, the types were taken from metadata supplied by the sample provider, not from assay-based typing. The prospective study material was composed of cDNA or gDNA derived from T cells, B-cell-depleted T cells, or PBMCs.

The junction carries 13 bases between V and J, which are trimmed by 0 bases and 5 bases respectively. The CDR1 and CDR2 encoded by the germline V gene are MNHEY and SVGEGT. The CDR3 measures 15 amino acids from cysteine to phenylalanine. Here the CDR3 DNA is all that survives: 45 bases in frame from base 1. The full study reports these points: The amount of clinical and demographic metadata varied by source and participant and was provided uncurated.

Sequencing was carried out using peripheral blood. The receptor was isolated from a man between 18 and 29 years old with COVID-19, enrolled during active disease. This chain joins TRBV6-2 or TRBV6-3 to TRBJ1-2; matching of 6 bases hints at TRBD1 as the D gene. Read as DNA, the sequence is TGTGCCAGCAGTTACTCGAGAGAAGGGGGTTATGGCTACACCTTC. It encodes CASSYSREGGYGYTF.